This entry lists 11 T cell receptor beta chains sequenced from one sample in a study of blood T cell repertoires in COVID-19. Only in-frame clones appear in the TCRdb table, and some are missing; sequencing was by immunoSEQ multiplex PCR. The table lists more than 200,000 clones, around 86% of them singletons. Sequencing used PBMCs or T cells enriched from blood (not recorded which). The receptors originated from a man aged 25-45 years in a cohort exposed to, infected with or recovered from COVID-19 (not recorded which).

This chain uses TRBV11-3 with TRBJ2-7; 7 bases fit TRBD1. This CDR3 has 15 residues. After removal of 5 bases from V and 0 bases from J, the junction contained 7 bases not matched to a gene. Looked up from germline, CDR1 is SGHNT and CDR2 is YENEEA. The CDR3, as DNA: TGTGCCAGCAGCGAGACAGGGAGTCGCTCCTACGAGCAGTACTTC. Translation: CASSETGSRSYEQYF.

The J gene is TRBJ1-2, the V gene TRBV29-1; 7 nucleotides line up with TRBD1. V dropped 1 base and J dropped 2; count of bases not matched to a gene: 7. The V gene's germline CDR1 is SQVTM and CDR2 ANQGSEA. The CDR3 extends over 15 amino acids. DNA of the CDR3: TGCAGCGTTGAAGCGGACAGGCTTGGGAACTATGGCTACACCTTC. Protein: CSVEADRLGNYGYTF. The complete variable domain, with remaining parts taken from reference TRBV29-1 and TRBJ1-2, reads SAVISQKPSRDICQRGTSLTIQCQVDSQVTMMFWYRQQPGQSLTLIATANQGSEATYESGFVIDKFPISRPNLTFSTLTVSNMSPEDSSIYLCSVEADRLGNYGYTFGSGTRLTVV.

The chain joins TRBV6-4 to TRBJ1-6, with TRBD1 identical over 9 bases. The CDR3 contains 14 residues. Germline CDR1 MRHNA, CDR2 SNTAGT. The V segment lost 6 bases and the J segment 7 bases; nucleotides outside the gene matches: 4. The CDR3 DNA reads TGTGCCAGCAGGGGACAGGGAGAGAATTCACCCCTCCACTTT. Its translation is CASRGQGENSPLHF.

The J gene is TRBJ2-7, the V gene TRBV5-4, with a possible D match to TRBD1 (6 bases). The CDR3 totals 14 residues. V lost 4 bases and J 0 bases, leaving 11 bases between the germline ends. Germline V CDR1 and CDR2: SGHNT, YYREEE (reference sequence). CDR3 protein: CASSTRGSSYEQYF. CDR3 bases: TGTGCCAGCAGCACTAGGGGGAGCTCCTACGAGCAGTACTTC.

The chain uses TRBV3-1 (or the pseudogene TRBV3-2) and TRBJ2-1, with TRBD2 matching 9 bases. The V segment lost 1 base and the J segment 1 base; nucleotides outside the gene matches: 5. The germline V gene encodes CDR1 LGHDT and CDR2 YNNKEL (reference sequence). The CDR3 runs to 17 residues. CDR3 in amino acids: CASSQVRLAGSYNEQFF. The CDR3 bases are TGTGCCAGCAGCCAAGTAAGGCTAGCGGGGTCCTACAATGAGCAGTTCTTC.

This clone occurred once. This chain links TRBV29-1 with TRBJ2-7; D perhaps matches TRBD1 (5 bases). Germline CDR1 SQVTM, CDR2 ANQGSEA. The CDR3 has 12 amino acids. V was shortened by 4 bases and J by 0 bases, with 7 bases between the two germline ends. CDR3 bases: TGCAGCGTTGTCCAGGGCTCCTACGAGCAGTACTTC. It is translated as CSVVQGSYEQYF.

This rearrangement joins TRBV3-1 (or the pseudogene TRBV3-2) to TRBJ2-4; D is ambiguous. Germline values: CDR1 LGHDT, CDR2 YNNKEL (reference sequence). The V end was cut by 0 bases, the J end by 6 bases, with 12 bases between. This CDR3 has 15 amino acids. This CDR3 is CASSQDLQKSNIQYF. CDR3 DNA: TGTGCCAGCAGCCAAGATCTACAGAAATCAAACATTCAGTACTTC.

The J gene is TRBJ2-3, the V gene TRBV29-1, with D unclear. Germline V gene data show CDR1 as SQVTM and CDR2 as ANQGSEA. V was pared by 4 bases and J by 5 bases, with 4 bases between. This CDR3 region has 10 residues. CDR3 sequence (DNA): TGCAGCGTTGGACAAGATACGCAGTATTTT. It yields the protein CSVGQDTQYF.

V gene TRBV29-1 combines with J gene TRBJ2-3; no clear D gene. This CDR3 is built from 15 residues. Per the germline V gene, CDR1 is SQVTM and CDR2 is ANQGSEA. V lost 4 bases and J lost 1, with 15 bases in between. The CDR3 spells CSVGQIVPGTDTQYF. The CDR3, as DNA: TGCAGCGTTGGCCAAATTGTTCCGGGCACAGATACGCAGTATTTT.

The V call is TRBV2, the J call TRBJ2-5; 8 bases match TRBD1. The germline V gene has CDR1 SNHLY and CDR2 FYNNEI. V was pared by 8 bases and J by 5 bases, with 10 bases of the junction left unmatched. The CDR3 contains 14 residues. This chain's CDR3 is CASRLTDRVETQYF. Written as DNA, the CDR3 is TGTGCCAGCCGCTTAACGGACAGGGTGGAGACCCAGTACTTC.

The chain links TRBV2 to TRBJ1-2, with TRBD1 matching 7 bases. The junction had 3 bases not matched to a gene; V was cut back by 4 bases and J by 1 base. Germline V lookup: CDR1 SNHLY, CDR2 FYNNEI. This CDR3 spans 14 amino acids. This chain's CDR3 is CASSVGTDNYGYTF. The CDR3 coding sequence is TGTGCCAGCAGTGTAGGGACAGATAACTATGGCTACACCTTC.